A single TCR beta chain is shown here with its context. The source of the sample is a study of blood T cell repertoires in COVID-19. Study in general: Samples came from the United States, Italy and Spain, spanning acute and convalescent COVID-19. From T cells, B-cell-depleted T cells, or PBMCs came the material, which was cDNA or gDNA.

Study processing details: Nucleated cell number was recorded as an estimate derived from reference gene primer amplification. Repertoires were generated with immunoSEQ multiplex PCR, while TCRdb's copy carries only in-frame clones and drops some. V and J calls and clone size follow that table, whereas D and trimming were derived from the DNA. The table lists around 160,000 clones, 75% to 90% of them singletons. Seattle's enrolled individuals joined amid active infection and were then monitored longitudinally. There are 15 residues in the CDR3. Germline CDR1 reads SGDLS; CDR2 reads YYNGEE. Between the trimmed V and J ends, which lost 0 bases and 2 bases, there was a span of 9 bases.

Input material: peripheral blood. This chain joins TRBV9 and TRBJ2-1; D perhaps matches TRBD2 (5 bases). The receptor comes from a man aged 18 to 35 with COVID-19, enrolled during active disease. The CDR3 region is CASSVAGNPYNEQFF. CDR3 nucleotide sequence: TGTGCCAGCAGCGTAGCGGGGAACCCCTACAATGAGCAGTTCTTC.